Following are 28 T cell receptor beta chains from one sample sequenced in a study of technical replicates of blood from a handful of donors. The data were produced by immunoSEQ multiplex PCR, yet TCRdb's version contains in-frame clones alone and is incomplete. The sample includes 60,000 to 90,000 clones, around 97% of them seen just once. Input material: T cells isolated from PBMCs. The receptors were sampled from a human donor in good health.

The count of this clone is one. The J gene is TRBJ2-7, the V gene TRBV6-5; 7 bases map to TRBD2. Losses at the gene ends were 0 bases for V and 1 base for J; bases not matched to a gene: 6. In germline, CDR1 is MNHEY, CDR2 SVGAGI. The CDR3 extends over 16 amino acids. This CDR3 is CASSYSGASGSYEQYF. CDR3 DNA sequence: TGTGCCAGCAGTTACTCAGGGGCTAGCGGATCCTACGAGCAGTACTTC.

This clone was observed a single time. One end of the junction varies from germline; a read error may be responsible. Here the CDR3 DNA reads TGCAGTGCTAGATCCTTCGAGCAGTACTTC. It yields the protein CSARSFEQYF. The V and J genes are TRBV20-1 and TRBJ2-7; D unresolved. This CDR3 is 10 amino acids long. Germline lookup yields CDR1 DFQATT and CDR2 SNEGSKA (reference sequence).

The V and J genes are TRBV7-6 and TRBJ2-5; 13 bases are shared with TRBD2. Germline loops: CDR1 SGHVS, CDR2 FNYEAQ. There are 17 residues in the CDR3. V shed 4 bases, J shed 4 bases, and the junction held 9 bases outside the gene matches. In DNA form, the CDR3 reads TGTGCCAGCAGCTCCCTACCTAGACTAGCGGGAGGAGAGACCCAGTACTTC. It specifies CASSSLPRLAGGETQYF.

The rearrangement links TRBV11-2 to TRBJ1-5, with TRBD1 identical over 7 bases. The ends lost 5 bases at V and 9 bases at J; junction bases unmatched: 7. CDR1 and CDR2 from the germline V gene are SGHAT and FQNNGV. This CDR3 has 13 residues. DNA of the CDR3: TGTGCCAGCAGCCCGGACAGGTATCGGCCCCAGCATTTT. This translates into CASSPDRYRPQHF.

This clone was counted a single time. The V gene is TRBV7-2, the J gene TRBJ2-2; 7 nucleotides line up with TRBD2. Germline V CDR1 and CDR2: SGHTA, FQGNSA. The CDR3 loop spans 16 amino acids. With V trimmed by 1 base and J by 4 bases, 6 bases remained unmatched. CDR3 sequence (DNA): TGTGCCAGCAGCTTAGTACCAGCGGGACGCACCGGGGAGCTGTTTTTT. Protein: CASSLVPAGRTGELFF.

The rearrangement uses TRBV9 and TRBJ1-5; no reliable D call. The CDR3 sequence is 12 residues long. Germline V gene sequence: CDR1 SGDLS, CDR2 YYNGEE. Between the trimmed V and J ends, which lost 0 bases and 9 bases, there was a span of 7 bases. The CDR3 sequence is CASSVGGGPQHF. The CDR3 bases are TGTGCCAGCAGCGTAGGGGGAGGGCCCCAGCATTTT.

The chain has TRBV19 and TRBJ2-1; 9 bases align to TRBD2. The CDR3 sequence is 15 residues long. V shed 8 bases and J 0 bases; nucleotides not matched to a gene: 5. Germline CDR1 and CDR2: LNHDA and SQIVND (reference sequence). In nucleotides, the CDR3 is TGTGCCAGTTGTAGAGCGGGAGGCTCCTACAATGAGCAGTTCTTC. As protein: CASCRAGGSYNEQFF. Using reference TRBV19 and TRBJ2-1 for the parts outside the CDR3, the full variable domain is DGGITQSPKYLFRKEGQNVTLSCEQNLNHDAMYWYRQDPGQGLRLIYYSQIVNDFQKGDIAEGYSVSREKKESFPLTVTSAQKNPTAFYLCASCRAGGSYNEQFFGPGTRLTVL.

DNA for the CDR3: TGTGCCAGCAGCCGTCTCGGACAGGGAGGCTCCTACGAGCAGTACTTC. Protein sequence: CASSRLGQGGSYEQYF. V usage is TRBV5-4 and J usage is TRBJ2-7, with 8 nucleotides matching TRBD1. Germline CDR1 is SGHNT and CDR2 is YYREEE (reference sequence). The CDR3 length is 16 residues. J was trimmed by 0 bases and V by 4 bases; bases with no gene match: 9.

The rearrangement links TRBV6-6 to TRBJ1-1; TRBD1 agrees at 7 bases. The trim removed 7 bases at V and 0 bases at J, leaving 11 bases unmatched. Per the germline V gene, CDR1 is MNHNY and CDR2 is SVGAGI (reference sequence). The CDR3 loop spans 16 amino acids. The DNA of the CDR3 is TGTGCCAGCAAACGGGACAGATATAACTTGAACACTGAAGCTTTCTTT. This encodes CASKRDRYNLNTEAFF.

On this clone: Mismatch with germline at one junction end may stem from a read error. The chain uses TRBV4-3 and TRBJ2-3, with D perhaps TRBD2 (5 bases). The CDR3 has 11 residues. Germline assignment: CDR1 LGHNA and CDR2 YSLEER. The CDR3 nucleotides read TGCGCCAGCAGGCCCTCTCCTCACGGGGATTTT. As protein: CASRPSPHGDF.

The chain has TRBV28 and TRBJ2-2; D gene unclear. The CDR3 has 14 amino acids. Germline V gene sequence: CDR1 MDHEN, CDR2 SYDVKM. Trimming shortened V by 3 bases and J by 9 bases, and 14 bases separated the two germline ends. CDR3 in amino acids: CASSLSSIHRELFF. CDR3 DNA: TGTGCCAGCAGTTTGAGTTCGATCCACCGGGAGCTGTTTTTT.

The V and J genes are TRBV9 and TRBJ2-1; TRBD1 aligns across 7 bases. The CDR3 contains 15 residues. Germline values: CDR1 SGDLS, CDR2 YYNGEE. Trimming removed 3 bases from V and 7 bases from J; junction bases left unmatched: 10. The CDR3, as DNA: TGTGCCAGCAGCGATAAGACAGGGCTACTGAATGAGCAGTTCTTC. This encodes CASSDKTGLLNEQFF.

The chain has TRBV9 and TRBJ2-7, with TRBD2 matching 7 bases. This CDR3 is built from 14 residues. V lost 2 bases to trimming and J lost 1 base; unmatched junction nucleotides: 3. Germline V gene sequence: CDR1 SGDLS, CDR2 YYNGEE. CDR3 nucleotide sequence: TGTGCCAGCAGCGTCAGCGGGGTATCCTACGAGCAGTACTTC. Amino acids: CASSVSGVSYEQYF.

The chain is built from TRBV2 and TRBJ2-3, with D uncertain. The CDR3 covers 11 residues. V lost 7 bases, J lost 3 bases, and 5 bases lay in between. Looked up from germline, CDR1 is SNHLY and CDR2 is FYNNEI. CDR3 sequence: CASTVTDTQYF. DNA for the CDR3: TGTGCCAGCACAGTGACAGATACGCAGTATTTT.

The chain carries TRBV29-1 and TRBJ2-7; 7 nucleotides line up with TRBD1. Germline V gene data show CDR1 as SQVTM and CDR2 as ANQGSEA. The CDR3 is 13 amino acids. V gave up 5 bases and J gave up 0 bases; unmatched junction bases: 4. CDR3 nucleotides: TGCAGCGTTACAGGGGCGAACTCCTACGAGCAGTACTTC. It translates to CSVTGANSYEQYF.

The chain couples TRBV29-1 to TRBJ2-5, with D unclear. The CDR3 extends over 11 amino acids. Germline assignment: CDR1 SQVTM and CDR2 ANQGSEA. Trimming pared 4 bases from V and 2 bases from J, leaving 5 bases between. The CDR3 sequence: CSVAEQETQYF. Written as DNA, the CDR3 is TGCAGCGTTGCCGAGCAAGAGACCCAGTACTTC.

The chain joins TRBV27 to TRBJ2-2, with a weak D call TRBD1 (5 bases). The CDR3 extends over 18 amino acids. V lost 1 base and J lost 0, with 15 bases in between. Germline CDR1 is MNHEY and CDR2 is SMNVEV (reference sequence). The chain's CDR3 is CASSLLQAAAANTGELFF. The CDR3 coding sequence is TGTGCCAGCAGTTTATTACAGGCGGCCGCGGCGAACACCGGGGAGCTGTTTTTT.

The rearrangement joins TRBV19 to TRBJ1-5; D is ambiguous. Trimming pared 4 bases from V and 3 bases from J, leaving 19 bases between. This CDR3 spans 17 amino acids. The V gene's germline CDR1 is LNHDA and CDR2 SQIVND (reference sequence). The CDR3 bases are TGTGCCAGTAGTACCCGGGGAAGAGCGCCTTTCAATCAGCCCCAGCATTTT. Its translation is CASSTRGRAPFNQPQHF.

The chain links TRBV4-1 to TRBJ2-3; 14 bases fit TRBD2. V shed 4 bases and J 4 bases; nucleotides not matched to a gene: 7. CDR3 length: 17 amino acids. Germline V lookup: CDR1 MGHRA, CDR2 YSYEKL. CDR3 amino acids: CASSLSGTSGRPDTQYF. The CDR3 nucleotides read TGCGCCAGCAGCCTATCCGGGACTAGCGGGAGACCAGATACGCAGTATTTT.

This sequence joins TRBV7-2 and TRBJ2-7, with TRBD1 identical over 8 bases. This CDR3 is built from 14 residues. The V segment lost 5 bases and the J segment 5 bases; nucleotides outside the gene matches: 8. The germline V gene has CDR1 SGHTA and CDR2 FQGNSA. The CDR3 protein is CASSTRTGIDEQYF. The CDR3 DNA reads TGTGCCAGCAGCACCCGGACAGGGATAGACGAGCAGTACTTC.

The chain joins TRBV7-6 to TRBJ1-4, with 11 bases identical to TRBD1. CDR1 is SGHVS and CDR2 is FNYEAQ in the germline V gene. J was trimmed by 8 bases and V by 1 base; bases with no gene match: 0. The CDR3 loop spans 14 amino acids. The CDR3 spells CASSLGTGGEKLFF. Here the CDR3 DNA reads TGTGCCAGCAGCTTAGGGACAGGGGGCGAAAAACTGTTTTTT.

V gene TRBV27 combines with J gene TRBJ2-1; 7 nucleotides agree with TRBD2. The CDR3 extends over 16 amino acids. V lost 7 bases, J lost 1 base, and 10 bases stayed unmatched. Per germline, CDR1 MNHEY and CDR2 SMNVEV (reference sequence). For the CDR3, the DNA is TGTGCCAGCACCCCAATCCTAGCGGCTTCCTACAATGAGCAGTTCTTC. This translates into CASTPILAASYNEQFF.

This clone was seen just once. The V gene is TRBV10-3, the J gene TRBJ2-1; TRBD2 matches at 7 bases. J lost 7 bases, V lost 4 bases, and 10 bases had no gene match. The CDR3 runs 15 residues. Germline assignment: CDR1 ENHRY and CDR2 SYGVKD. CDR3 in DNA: TGTGCCATCAGTGTCGGATTCAGGGAGGGAAATGAGCAGTTCTTC. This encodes CAISVGFREGNEQFF.

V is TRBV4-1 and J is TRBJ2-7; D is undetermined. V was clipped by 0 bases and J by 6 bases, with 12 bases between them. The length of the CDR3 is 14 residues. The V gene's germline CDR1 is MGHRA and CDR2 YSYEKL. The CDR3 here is CASSQEFRYSEQYF. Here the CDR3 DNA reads TGCGCCAGCAGCCAAGAATTCAGGTATAGCGAGCAGTACTTC.

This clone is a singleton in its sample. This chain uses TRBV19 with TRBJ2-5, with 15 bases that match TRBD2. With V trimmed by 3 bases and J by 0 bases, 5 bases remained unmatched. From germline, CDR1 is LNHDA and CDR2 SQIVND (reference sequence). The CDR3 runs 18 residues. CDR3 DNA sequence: TGTGCCAGTAGTATCGGACTAGCGGGAGGGCTAAACCAAGAGACCCAGTACTTC. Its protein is CASSIGLAGGLNQETQYF. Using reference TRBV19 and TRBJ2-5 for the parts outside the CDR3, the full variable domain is DGGITQSPKYLFRKEGQNVTLSCEQNLNHDAMYWYRQDPGQGLRLIYYSQIVNDFQKGDIAEGYSVSREKKESFPLTVTSAQKNPTAFYLCASSIGLAGGLNQETQYFGPGTRLLVL.

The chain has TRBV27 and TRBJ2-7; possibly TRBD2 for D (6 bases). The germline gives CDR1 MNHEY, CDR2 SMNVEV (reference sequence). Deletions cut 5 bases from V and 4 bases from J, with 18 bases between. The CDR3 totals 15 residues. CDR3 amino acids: CASSPRGEANYEQYF. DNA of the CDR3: TGTGCCAGCAGTCCGCGTGGGGAGGCCAATTACGAGCAGTACTTC.

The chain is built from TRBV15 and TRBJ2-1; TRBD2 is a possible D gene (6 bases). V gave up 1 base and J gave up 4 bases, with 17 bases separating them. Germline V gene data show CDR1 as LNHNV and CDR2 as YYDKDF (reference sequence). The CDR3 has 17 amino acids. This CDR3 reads CATSRGWGEKNYNEQFF. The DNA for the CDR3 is TGTGCCACCAGCAGAGGGTGGGGGGAGAAGAATTACAATGAGCAGTTCTTC.

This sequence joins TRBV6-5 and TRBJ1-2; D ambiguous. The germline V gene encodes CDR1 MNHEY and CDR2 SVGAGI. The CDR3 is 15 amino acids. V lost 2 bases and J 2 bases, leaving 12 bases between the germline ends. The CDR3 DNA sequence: TGTGCCAGCAGTTACCGGGAGGTAGCGAACTATGGCTACACCTTC. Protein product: CASSYREVANYGYTF.